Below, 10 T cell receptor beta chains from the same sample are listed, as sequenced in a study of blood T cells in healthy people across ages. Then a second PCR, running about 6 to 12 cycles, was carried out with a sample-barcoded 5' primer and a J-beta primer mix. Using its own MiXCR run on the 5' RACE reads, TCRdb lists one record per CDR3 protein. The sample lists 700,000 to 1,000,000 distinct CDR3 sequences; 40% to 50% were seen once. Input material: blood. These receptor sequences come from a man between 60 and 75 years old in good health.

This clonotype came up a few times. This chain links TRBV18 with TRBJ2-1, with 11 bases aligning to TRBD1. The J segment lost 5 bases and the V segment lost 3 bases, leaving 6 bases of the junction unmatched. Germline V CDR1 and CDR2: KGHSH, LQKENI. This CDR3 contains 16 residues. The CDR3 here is CASSPYLGQGDNEQFF. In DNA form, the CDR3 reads TGTGCCAGCTCACCTTACTTGGGACAGGGGGACAATGAGCAGTTCTTC.

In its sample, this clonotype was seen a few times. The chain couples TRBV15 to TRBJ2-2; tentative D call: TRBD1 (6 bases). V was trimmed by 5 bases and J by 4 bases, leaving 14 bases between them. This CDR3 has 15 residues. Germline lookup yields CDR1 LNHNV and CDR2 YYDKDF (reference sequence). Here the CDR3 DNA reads TGTGCCACCAGCGACGGACAGCCGGTCACCGGGGAGCTGTTTTTT. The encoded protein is CATSDGQPVTGELFF.

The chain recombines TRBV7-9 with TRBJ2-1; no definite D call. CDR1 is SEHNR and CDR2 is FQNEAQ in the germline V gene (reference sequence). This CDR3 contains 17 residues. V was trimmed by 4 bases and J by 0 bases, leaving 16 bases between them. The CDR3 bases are TGTGCCAGCAGCTCGCCGAGTAGCAAAAGCTCCTACAATGAGCAGTTCTTC. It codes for CASSSPSSKSSYNEQFF. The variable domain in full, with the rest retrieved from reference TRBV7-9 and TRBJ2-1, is DTGVSQNPRHKITKRGQNVTFRCDPISEHNRLYWYRQTLGQGPEFLTYFQNEAQLEKSRLLSDRFSAERPKGSFSTLEIQRTEQGDSAMYLCASSSPSSKSSYNEQFFGPGTRLTVL.

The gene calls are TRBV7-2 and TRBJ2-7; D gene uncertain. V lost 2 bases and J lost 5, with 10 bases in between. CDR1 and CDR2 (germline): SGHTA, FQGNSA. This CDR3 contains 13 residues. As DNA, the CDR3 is TGTGCCAGCAGCTTACTAGGACGCGACGAGCAGTACTTC. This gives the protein CASSLLGRDEQYF.

Here the CDR3 DNA reads TGTGCCAGCAGCCAGAGACTACCTGGGGCCAACGTCCTGACTTTC. Its translation: CASSQRLPGANVLTF. The chain recombines TRBV7-2 with TRBJ2-6; possibly TRBD2 for D (5 bases). With 5 bases removed from V and 2 bases from J, the gap between germline ends came to 10 bases. The CDR3 is 15 residues long. Germline CDR1 is SGHTA and CDR2 is FQGNSA.

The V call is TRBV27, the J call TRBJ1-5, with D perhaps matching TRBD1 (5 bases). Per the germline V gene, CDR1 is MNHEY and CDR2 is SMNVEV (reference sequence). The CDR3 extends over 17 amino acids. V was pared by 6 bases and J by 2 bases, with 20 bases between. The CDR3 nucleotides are TGTGCCAGCAGACCCCATCCAGGGCGGTTGGGCAATCAGCCCCAGCATTTT. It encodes CASRPHPGRLGNQPQHF.

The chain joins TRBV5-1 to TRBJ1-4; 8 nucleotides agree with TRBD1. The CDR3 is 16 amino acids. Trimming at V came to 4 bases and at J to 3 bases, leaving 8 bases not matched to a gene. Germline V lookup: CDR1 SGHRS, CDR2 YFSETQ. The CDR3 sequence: CASSPGQGAANEKLFF. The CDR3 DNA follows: TGCGCCAGCAGCCCCGGGCAGGGGGCGGCTAATGAAAAACTGTTTTTT.

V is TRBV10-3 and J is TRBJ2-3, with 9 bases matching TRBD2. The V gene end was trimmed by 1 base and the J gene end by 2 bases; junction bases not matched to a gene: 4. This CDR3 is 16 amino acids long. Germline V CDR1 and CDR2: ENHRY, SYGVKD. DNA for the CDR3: TGTGCCATCAGTGAGTTCGCTAGCGGGAACACAGATACGCAGTATTTT. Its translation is CAISEFASGNTDTQYF.

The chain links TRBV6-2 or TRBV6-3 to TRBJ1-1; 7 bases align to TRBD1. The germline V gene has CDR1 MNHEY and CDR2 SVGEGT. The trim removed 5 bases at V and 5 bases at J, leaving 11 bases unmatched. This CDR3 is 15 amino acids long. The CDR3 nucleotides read TGTGCCAGCAGTCCCCTAGACAGGGTAAGAACTGAAGCTTTCTTT. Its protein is CASSPLDRVRTEAFF.

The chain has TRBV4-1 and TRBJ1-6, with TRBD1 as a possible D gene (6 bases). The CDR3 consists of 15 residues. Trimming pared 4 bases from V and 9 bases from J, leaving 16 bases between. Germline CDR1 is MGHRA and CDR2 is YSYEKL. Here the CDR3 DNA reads TGCGCCAGCAGCCCGGGGGCGGGGAGCAGTTCACCCCTCCACTTT. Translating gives CASSPGAGSSSPLHF.